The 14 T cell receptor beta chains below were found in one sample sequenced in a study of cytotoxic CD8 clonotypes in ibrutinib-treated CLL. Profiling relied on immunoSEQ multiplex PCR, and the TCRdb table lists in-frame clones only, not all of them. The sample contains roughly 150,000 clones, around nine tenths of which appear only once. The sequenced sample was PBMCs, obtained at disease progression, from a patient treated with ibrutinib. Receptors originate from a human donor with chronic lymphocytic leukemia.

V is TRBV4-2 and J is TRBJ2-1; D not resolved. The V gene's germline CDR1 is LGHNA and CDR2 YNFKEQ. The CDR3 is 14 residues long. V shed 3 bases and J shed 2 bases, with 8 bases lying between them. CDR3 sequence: CASSHKATYNEQFF. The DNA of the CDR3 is TGTGCCAGCAGCCACAAGGCGACCTACAATGAGCAGTTCTTC.

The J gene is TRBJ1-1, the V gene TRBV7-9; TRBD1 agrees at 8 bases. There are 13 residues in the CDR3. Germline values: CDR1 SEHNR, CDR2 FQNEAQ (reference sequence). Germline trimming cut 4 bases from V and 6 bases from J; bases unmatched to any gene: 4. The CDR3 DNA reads TGTGCCAGCAGCTCCGGGACAGGCGCTGAAGCTTTCTTT. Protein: CASSSGTGAEAFF. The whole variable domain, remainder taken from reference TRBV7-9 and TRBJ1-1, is DTGVSQNPRHKITKRGQNVTFRCDPISEHNRLYWYRQTLGQGPEFLTYFQNEAQLEKSRLLSDRFSAERPKGSFSTLEIQRTEQGDSAMYLCASSSGTGAEAFFGQGTRLTVV.

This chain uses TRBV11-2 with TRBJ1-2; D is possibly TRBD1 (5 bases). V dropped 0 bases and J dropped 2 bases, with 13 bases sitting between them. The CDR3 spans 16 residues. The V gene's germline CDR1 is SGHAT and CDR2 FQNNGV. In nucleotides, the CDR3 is TGTGCCAGCAGCTTAGAAAGACAGAAATTAAACTATGGCTACACCTTC. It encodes CASSLERQKLNYGYTF.

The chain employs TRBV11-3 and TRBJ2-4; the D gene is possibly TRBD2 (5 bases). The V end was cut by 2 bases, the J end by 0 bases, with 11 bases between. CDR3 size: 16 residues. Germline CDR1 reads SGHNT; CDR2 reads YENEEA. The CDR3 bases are TGTGCCAGCAGCTTAAACAGCGGTTTAGCCAAAAACATTCAGTACTTC. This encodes CASSLNSGLAKNIQYF.

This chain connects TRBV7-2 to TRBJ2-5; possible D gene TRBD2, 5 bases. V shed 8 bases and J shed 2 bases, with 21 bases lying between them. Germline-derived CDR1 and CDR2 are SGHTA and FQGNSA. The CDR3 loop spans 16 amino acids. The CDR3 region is CASSLYPAEIQETQYF. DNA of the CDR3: TGTGCCAGCTCCCTATATCCAGCGGAAATACAAGAGACCCAGTACTTC.

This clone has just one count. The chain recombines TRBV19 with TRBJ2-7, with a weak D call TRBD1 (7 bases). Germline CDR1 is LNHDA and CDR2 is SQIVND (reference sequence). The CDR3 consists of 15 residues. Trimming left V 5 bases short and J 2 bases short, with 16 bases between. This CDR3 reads CASSPQGGGTYEQYF. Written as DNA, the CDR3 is TGTGCCAGTAGTCCGCAGGGGGGCGGAACCTACGAGCAGTACTTC. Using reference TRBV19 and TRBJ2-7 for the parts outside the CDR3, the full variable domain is DGGITQSPKYLFRKEGQNVTLSCEQNLNHDAMYWYRQDPGQGLRLIYYSQIVNDFQKGDIAEGYSVSREKKESFPLTVTSAQKNPTAFYLCASSPQGGGTYEQYFGPGTRLTVT.

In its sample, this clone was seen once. The CDR3 loop is CASRKQGNTIYF. The CDR3 DNA reads as TGTGCCAGCAGAAAACAGGGAAACACCATATATTTT. V gene TRBV5-6 combines with J gene TRBJ1-3; D is undetermined. Germline assignment: CDR1 SGHDT and CDR2 YYEEEE. CDR3 size: 12 residues. Deletions cut 5 bases from V and 4 bases from J, with 7 bases between.

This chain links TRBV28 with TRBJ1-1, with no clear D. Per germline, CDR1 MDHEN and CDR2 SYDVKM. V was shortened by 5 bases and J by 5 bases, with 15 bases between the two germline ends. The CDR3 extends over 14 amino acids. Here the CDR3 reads CASSPLVGGTEAFF. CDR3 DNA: TGTGCCAGCAGTCCGCTGGTCGGCGGGACTGAAGCTTTCTTT.

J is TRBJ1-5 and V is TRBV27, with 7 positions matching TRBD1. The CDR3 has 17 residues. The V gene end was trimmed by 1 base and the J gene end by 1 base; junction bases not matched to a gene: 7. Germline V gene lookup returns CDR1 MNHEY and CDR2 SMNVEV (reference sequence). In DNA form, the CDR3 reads TGTGCCAGCAGTTTATACCCCCCACAGGGGAGCAATCAGCCCCAGCATTTT. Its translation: CASSLYPPQGSNQPQHF.

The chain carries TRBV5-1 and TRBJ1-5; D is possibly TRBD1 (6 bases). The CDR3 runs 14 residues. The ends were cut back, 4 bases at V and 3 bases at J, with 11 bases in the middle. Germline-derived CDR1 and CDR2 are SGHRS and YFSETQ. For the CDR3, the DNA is TGCGCCAGCAGCCCCACAGGGTACAATCAGCCCCAGCATTTT. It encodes CASSPTGYNQPQHF.

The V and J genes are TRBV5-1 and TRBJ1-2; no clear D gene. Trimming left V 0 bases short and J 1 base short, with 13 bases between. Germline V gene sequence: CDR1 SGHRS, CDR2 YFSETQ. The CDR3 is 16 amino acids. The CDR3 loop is CASSLAPRASNYGYTF. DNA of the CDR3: TGCGCCAGCAGCTTGGCACCGAGGGCCAGTAACTATGGCTACACCTTC.

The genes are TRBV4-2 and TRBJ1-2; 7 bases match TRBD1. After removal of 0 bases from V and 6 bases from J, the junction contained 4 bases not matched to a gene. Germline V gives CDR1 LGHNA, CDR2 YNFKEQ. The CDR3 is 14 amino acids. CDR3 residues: CASSQDFGTDGYTF. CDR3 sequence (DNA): TGTGCCAGCAGCCAAGATTTCGGGACAGATGGCTACACCTTC.

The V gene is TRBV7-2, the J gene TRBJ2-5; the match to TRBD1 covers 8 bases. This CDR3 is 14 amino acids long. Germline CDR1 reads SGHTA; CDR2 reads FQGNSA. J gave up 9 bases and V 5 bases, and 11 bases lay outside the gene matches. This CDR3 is CASSPVMAGQAQYF. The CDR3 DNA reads TGTGCCAGCAGCCCGGTCATGGCGGGACAGGCCCAGTACTTC.

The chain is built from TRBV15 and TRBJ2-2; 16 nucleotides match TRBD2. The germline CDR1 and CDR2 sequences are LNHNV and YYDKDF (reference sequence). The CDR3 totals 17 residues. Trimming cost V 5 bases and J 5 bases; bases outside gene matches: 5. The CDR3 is CATSGKGLAGGTGELFF. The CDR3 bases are TGTGCCACCAGCGGGAAGGGACTAGCGGGAGGGACCGGGGAGCTGTTTTTT.